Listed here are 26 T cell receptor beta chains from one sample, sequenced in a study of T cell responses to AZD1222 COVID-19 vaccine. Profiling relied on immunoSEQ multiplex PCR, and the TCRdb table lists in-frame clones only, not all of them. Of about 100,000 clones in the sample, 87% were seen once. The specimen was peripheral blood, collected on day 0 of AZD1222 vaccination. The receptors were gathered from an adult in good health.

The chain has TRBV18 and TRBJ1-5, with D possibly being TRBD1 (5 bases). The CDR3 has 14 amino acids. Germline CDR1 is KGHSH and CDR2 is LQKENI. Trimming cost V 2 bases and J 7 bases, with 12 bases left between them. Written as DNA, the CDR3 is TGTGCCAGCTCACCAAGGGGTGGGGACCAGCCCCAGCATTTT. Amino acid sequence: CASSPRGGDQPQHF.

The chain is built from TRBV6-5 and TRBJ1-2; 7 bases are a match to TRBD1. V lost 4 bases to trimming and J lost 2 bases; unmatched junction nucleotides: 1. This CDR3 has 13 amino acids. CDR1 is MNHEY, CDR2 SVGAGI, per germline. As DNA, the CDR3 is TGTGCCAGCAGTTGGGGACAGAACTATGGCTACACCTTC. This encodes CASSWGQNYGYTF.

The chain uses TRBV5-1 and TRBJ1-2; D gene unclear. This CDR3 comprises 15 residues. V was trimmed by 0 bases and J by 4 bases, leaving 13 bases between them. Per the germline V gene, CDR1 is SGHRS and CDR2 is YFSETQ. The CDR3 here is CASSLDSPTLYGYTF. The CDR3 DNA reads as TGCGCCAGCAGCTTGGACTCCCCAACCCTCTATGGCTACACCTTC.

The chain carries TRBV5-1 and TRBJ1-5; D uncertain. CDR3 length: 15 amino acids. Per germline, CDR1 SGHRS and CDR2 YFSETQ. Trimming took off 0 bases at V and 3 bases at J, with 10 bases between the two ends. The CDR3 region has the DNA TGCGCCAGCAGCTTGGCCCCGGACCCCAATCAGCCCCAGCATTTT. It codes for CASSLAPDPNQPQHF.

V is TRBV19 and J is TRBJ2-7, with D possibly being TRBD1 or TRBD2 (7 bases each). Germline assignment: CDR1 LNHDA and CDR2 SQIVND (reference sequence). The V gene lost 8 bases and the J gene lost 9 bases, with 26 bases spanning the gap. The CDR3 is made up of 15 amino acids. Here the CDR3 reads CASGPRQGGDGLQYF. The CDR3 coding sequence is TGTGCCAGTGGTCCTCGACAGGGAGGGGATGGTTTGCAGTACTTC.

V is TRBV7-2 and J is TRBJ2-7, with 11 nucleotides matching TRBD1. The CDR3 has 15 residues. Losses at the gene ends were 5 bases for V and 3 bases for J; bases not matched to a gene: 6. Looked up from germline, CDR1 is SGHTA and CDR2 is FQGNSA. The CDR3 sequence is CASSPAGTGGYEQYF. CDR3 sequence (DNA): TGTGCCAGCAGCCCGGCGGGGACAGGGGGCTACGAGCAGTACTTC.

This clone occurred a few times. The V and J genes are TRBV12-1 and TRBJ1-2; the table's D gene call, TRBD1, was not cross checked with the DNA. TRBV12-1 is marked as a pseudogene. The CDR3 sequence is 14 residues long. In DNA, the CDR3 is TGTGCCAGCAGCTCCCTACAGGGGGCTGGTGGCTACACCTTC. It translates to CASSSLQGAGGYTF.

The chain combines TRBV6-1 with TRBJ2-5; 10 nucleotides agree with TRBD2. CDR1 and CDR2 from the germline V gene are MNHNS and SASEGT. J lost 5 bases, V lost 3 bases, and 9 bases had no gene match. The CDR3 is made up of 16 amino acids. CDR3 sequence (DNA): TGTGCCAGCAGTGAGGATAGCGGGGGGCCGTGGGAGACCCAGTACTTC. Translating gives CASSEDSGGPWETQYF.

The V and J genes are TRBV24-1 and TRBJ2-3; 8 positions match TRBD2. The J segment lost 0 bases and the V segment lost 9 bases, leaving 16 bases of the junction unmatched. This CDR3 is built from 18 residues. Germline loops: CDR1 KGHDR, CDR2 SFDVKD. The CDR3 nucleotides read TGTGCCACCCAAGCGAGCGGGGGAGCACTGATAAGCACAGATACGCAGTATTTT. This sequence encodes CATQASGGALISTDTQYF.

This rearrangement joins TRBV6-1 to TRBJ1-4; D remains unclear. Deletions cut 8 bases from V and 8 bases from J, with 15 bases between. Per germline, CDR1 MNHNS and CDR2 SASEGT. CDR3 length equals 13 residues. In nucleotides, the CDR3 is TGTGCCAGCCATGGGAGGGATTTGGAAAAACTGTTTTTT. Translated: CASHGRDLEKLFF.

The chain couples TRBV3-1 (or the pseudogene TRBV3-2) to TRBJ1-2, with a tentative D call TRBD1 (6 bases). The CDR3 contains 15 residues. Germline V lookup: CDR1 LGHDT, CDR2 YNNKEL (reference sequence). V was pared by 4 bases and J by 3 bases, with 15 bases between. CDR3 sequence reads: CASSLWTAGDYGYTF. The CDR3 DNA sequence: TGTGCCAGCAGCCTTTGGACAGCCGGGGACTATGGCTACACCTTC.

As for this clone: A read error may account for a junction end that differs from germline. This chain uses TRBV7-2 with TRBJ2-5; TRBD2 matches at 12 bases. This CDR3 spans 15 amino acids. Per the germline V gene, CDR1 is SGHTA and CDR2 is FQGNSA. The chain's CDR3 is CASSLAGGRRETQYF. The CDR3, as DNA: TGTGCCAGCAGCCTAGCGGGAGGGAGGAGAGAGACCCAGTACTTC.

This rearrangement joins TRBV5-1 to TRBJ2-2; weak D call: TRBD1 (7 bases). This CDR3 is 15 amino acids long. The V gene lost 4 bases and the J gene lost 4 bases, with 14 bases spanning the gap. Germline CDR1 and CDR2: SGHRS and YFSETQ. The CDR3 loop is CASSPRQGGTGELFF. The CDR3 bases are TGCGCCAGCAGCCCCCGACAGGGAGGCACCGGGGAGCTGTTTTTT.

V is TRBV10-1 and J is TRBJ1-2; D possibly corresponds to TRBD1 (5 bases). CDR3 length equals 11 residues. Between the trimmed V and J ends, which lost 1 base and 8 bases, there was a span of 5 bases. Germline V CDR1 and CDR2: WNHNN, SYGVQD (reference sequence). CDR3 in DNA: TGCGCCAGCAGTGAGTGGGACGGCTACACCTTC. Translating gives CASSEWDGYTF.

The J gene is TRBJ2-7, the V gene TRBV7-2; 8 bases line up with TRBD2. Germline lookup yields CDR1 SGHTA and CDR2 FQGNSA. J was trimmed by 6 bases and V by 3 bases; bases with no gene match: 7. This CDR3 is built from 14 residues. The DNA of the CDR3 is TGTGCCAGCAGCTTGGGGACTAGTCTATTCGAGCAGTACTTC. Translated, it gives CASSLGTSLFEQYF. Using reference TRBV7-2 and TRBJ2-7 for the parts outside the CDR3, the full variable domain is GAGVSQSPSNKVTEKGKDVELRCDPISGHTALYWYRQSLGQGLEFLIYFQGNSAPDKSGLPSDRFSAERTGGSVSTLTIQRTQQEDSAVYLCASSLGTSLFEQYFGPGTRLTVT.

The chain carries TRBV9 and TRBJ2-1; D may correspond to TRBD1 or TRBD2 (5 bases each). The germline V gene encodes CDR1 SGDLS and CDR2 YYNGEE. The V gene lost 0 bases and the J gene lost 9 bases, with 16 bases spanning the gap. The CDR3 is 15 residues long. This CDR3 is CASSVAGTRLAEQFF. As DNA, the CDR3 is TGTGCCAGCAGCGTAGCCGGGACGCGTTTGGCTGAGCAGTTCTTC.

The CDR3 nucleotides read TGTGCCAGCAGCCCATTAGCGGGAGGCACAGATACGCAGTATTTT. Translating it yields CASSPLAGGTDTQYF. The chain employs TRBV7-3 and TRBJ2-3; 9 bases line up with TRBD2. The germline CDR1 and CDR2 sequences are SGHTA and FQGTGA. V shed 5 bases and J 1 base; nucleotides not matched to a gene: 4. The CDR3 spans 15 residues.

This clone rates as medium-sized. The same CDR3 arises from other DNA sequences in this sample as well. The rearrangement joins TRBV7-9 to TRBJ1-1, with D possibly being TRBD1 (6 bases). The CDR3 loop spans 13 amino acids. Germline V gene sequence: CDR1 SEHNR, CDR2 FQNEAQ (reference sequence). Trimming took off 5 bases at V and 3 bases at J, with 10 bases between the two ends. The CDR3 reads CASSPRGDTEAFF. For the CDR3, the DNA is TGTGCCAGCAGCCCAAGGGGGGACACTGAAGCTTTCTTT.

CDR3 nucleotides: TGCAGCGTTGCATCCAACAGACACACTGAAGCTTTCTTT. Translation: CSVASNRHTEAFF. J is TRBJ1-1 and V is TRBV29-1; D remains unclear. Germline V lookup: CDR1 SQVTM, CDR2 ANQGSEA. Trimming removed 4 bases at V and 3 bases at J, with 12 bases between. The CDR3 is 13 amino acids.

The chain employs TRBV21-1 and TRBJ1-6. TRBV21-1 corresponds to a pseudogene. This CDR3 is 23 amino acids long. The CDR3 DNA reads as TGTGCCAGCAGAAAAAAGGATCCCGCCCGAAAAGTGCGTTGGAGCTCCTATAATTCACCCCTCCACTTT. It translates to CASRKKDPARKVRWSSYNSPLHF.

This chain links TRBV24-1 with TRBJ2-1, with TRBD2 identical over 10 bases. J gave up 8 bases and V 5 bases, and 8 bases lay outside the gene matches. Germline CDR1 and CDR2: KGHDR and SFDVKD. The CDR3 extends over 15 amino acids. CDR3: CATSVAASGGHEQFF. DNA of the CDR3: TGTGCCACCAGTGTAGCGGCTAGCGGGGGCCATGAGCAGTTCTTC.

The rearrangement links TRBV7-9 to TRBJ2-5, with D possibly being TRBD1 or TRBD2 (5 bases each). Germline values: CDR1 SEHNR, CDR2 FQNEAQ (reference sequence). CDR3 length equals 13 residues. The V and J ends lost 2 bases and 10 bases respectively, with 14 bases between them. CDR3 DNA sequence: TGTGCCAGCAGCTTAAAAGGTTTGGGGGACCAGTACTTC. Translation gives CASSLKGLGDQYF.

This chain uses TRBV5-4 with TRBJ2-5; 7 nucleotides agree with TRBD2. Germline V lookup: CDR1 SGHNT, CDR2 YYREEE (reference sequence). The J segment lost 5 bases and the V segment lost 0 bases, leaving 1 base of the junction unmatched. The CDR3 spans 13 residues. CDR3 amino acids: CASSLGEGETQYF. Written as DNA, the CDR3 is TGTGCCAGCAGCTTGGGGGAGGGGGAGACCCAGTACTTC.

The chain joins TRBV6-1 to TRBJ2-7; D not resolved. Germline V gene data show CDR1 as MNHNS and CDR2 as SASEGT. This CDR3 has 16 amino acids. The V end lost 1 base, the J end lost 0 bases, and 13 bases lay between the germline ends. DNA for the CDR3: TGTGCCAGCAGTGAAGAGGTGGTAGCTAGCTCCTACGAGCAGTACTTC. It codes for CASSEEVVASSYEQYF.

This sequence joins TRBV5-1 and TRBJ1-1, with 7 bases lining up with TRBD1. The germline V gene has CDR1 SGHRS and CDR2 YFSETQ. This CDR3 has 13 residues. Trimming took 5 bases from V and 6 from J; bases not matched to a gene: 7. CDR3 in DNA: TGCGCCAGCAGTTTTACAGGGGTCTCTGAAGCTTTCTTT. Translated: CASSFTGVSEAFF.

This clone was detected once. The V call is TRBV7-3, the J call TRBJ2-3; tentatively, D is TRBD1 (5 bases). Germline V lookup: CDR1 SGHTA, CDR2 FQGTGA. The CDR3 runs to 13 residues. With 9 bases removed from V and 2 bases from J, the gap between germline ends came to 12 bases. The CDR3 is CASGAPNTDTQYF. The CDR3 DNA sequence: TGTGCCAGTGGGGCCCCAAACACAGATACGCAGTATTTT.